A selection of T cell receptor beta chains follows, all from one sample in a study of blood T cell repertoires in COVID-19. The table came from immunoSEQ multiplex PCR; TCRdb's copy has only in-frame clones and leaves some out. The sample includes about 330,000 clones, over 75% of them seen just once. Specimen: PBMCs or T cells enriched from blood (not recorded which). All receptors derive from a woman aged 30 to 39 who had recovered from COVID-19. Both conserved end residues are part of each CDR3. The D gene is left open where the match is weak. Clone size is given for some rows only: seen once, a few or many times, or a class if the clone is expanded.

J gene,D gene,V gene,clone size,CDR3 protein,CDR3 DNA
TRBJ1-5,TRBD1,TRBV6-6,NA,CASSTGTARAQHF,TGTGCCAGCAGTACGGGGACAGCCAGGGCCCAGCATTTT
TRBJ2-7,TRBD1,TRBV18,NA,CASSEPGQGQYEQYF,TGTGCCAGCTCCGAGCCGGGACAGGGTCAATACGAGCAGTACTTC
TRBJ2-1,NA,TRBV30,NA,CAWSKGVLTYNEQFF,TGTGCCTGGAGTAAGGGGGTATTAACCTACAATGAGCAGTTCTTC
TRBJ2-3,NA,TRBV29-1,NA,CSVVTGSSTDTQYF,TGCAGCGTTGTCACGGGTTCAAGCACAGATACGCAGTATTTT
TRBJ1-5,NA,TRBV5-1,NA,CASSLWAGDQPQHF,TGCGCCAGCAGCTTGTGGGCAGGGGATCAGCCCCAGCATTTT
TRBJ1-3,NA,TRBV18,NA,CASSPSAPGLSGNTIYF,TGTGCCAGCTCACCATCCGCACCTGGACTCTCTGGAAACACCATATATTTT
TRBJ2-4,NA,TRBV9,NA,CASSVDERSGRGKNIQYF,TGTGCCAGCAGCGTAGATGAACGGTCCGGTCGTGGTAAAAACATTCAGTACTTC
TRBJ1-5,NA,TRBV23-1,once,CASSQARGNQPQHF,TGCGCCAGCAGTCAGGCCCGTGGCAATCAGCCCCAGCATTTT
TRBJ2-7,TRBD1,TRBV18,NA,CASSPVTGGDEQYF,TGTGCCAGCTCACCAGTGACAGGGGGCGACGAGCAGTACTTC
TRBJ1-3,TRBD1,TRBV24-1,few,CATSDPRGTGNTIYF,TGTGCCACCAGTGACCCCAGGGGGACTGGAAACACCATATATTTT
TRBJ2-7,NA,TRBV27,NA,CASSLQTNYEQYF,TGTGCCAGCAGTTTGCAGACTAACTACGAGCAGTACTTC
TRBJ2-4,NA,TRBV7-9,NA,CASSLGAGNGDIQYF,TGTGCCAGCAGCTTAGGGGCAGGGAATGGAGACATTCAGTACTTC
TRBJ2-6,NA,TRBV19,NA,CASRLGGAGLYSGANVLTF,TGTGCCAGTAGATTGGGTGGGGCTGGCCTTTACTCTGGGGCCAACGTCCTGACTTTC
TRBJ1-6,NA,TRBV10-3,NA,CAIRDRSKPLHF,TGTGCCATCAGAGACAGGTCAAAACCCCTCCACTTT
TRBJ2-1,TRBD2,TRBV7-8,NA,CASSYDFSGGARYNEQFF,TGTGCCAGCAGCTACGACTTTAGCGGGGGGGCGCGTTACAATGAGCAGTTCTTC
TRBJ2-2,NA,TRBV7-9,once,CASSSGGTTTGELFF,TGTGCCAGCAGCTCTGGAGGTACTACTACCGGGGAGCTGTTTTTT
TRBJ2-3,TRBD2,TRBV5-1,few,CASSPRTSGGGYTQYF,TGCGCCAGCAGCCCACGGACTAGCGGGGGGGGATATACGCAGTATTTT
TRBJ1-4,TRBD1,TRBV7-6,few,CASSLDRGGIGVLKLFF,TGTGCCAGCAGCTTGGACAGGGGGGGAATTGGAGTGTTAAAACTGTTTTTT
TRBJ2-7,NA,TRBV28,NA,CASSPYRFTYEQYF,TGTGCCAGCAGTCCCTACAGGTTCACCTACGAGCAGTACTTC
TRBJ2-6,NA,TRBV30,once,CAFPSSSGANVLTF,TGTGCCTTTCCCTCCTCCTCTGGGGCCAACGTCCTGACTTTC
TRBJ1-2,TRBD1,TRBV16,few,CASSSLTGGRSYGYTF,TGTGCCAGCAGCTCGCTCACAGGGGGCCGTTCCTATGGCTACACCTTC
TRBJ1-1,TRBD1,TRBV18,NA,CASSPARGLMNTEAFF,TGTGCCAGCTCACCAGCCAGGGGGCTCATGAACACTGAAGCTTTCTTT
TRBJ2-3,TRBD2,TRBV6-2/TRBV6-3,NA,CASSYSVLAGWGDTQYF,TGTGCCAGCAGTTACTCCGTACTAGCGGGGTGGGGAGATACGCAGTATTTT
TRBJ2-1,TRBD1,TRBV6-2/TRBV6-3,NA,CASSYHRDRGGNEQFF,TGTGCCAGCAGTTACCACCGGGACAGGGGAGGCAATGAGCAGTTCTTC
TRBJ1-5,NA,TRBV27,NA,CASADSGVSQPQHF,TGTGCCAGCGCCGATTCGGGGGTCAGTCAGCCCCAGCATTTT
TRBJ1-5,TRBD1,TRBV19,NA,CASSKDRGTGAVNQPQHF,TGTGCCAGTAGTAAGGACCGAGGGACAGGGGCCGTCAATCAGCCCCAGCATTTT
TRBJ1-2,NA,TRBV19,NA,CASSVRSYGYTF,TGTGCCAGTAGCGTCCGCAGTTATGGCTACACCTTC
TRBJ1-2,NA,TRBV21-1,NA,CASSRTGLGYTF,TGTGCCAGCAGCCGGACAGGGCTTGGCTACACCTTC
TRBJ2-6,NA,TRBV23-1,NA,CASSHEASISFGANVLTF,TGCGCCAGCAGTCATGAGGCGTCTATAAGTTTTGGGGCCAACGTCCTGACTTTC
TRBJ2-7,TRBD1,TRBV2,NA,CASSEATGAPYEQYF,TGTGCCAGCAGTGAAGCTACAGGGGCCCCCTACGAGCAGTACTTC
TRBJ2-7,TRBD2,TRBV29-1,NA,CSVNGASGGLHEQYF,TGCAGCGTCAACGGGGCTAGCGGGGGGCTCCACGAGCAGTACTTC
TRBJ1-1,NA,TRBV6-5,once,CASSPQGRNTEAFF,TGTGCCAGCAGTCCCCAGGGTCGGAACACTGAAGCTTTCTTT
TRBJ2-1,TRBD1,TRBV7-9,NA,CASSPLQGSSYNEQFF,TGTGCCAGCAGCCCGCTACAGGGGAGCTCCTACAATGAGCAGTTCTTC
TRBJ2-7,TRBD1,TRBV10-3,NA,CAISRTGPYEQYF,TGTGCCATCAGCAGGACAGGTCCCTACGAGCAGTACTTC
TRBJ1-6,NA,TRBV5-1,NA,CASTGNPGSPLHF,TGCGCCAGCACTGGTAATCCAGGCTCACCCCTCCACTTT
TRBJ2-7,NA,TRBV27,NA,CASSLSDSYEQYF,TGTGCCAGCAGTTTATCGGACAGCTACGAGCAGTACTTC
TRBJ2-2,NA,TRBV4-3,few,CASSHTARGNTGELFF,TGCGCCAGCAGCCACACCGCACGGGGGAACACCGGGGAGCTGTTTTTT
TRBJ1-1,NA,TRBV12-5,once,CASGLEPNTEAFF,TGTGCTAGTGGTTTGGAGCCGAACACTGAAGCTTTCTTT
TRBJ1-2,TRBD1,TRBV28,NA,CASSPPGTGALNYGYTF,TGTGCCAGCAGCCCCCCAGGGACAGGGGCCCTTAACTATGGCTACACCTTC
TRBJ2-3,NA,TRBV7-9,NA,CASSLGTMTSTDTQYF,TGTGCCAGCAGCTTAGGTACGATGACTAGCACAGATACGCAGTATTTT
TRBJ1-6,TRBD1,TRBV23-1,NA,CATNRDRGPPLHF,TGCGCCACCAATAGGGACAGGGGACCACCCCTCCACTTT
TRBJ1-5,NA,TRBV27,NA,CASSLSAGDQPQHF,TGTGCCAGCAGTTTATCGGCGGGGGATCAGCCCCAGCATTTT
TRBJ1-2,TRBD1,TRBV2,NA,CASMTGVYGYTF,TGTGCCAGCATGACAGGGGTATATGGCTACACCTTC
TRBJ1-4,TRBD1,TRBV27,few,CASSLEGAGTNEKLFF,TGTGCCAGCAGTTTAGAGGGGGCTGGGACTAATGAAAAACTGTTTTTT
TRBJ2-3,TRBD2,TRBV28,NA,CASVRGGTDTQYF,TGTGCCAGTGTGCGGGGGGGCACAGATACGCAGTATTTT
TRBJ2-7,NA,TRBV3-1/TRBV3-2,NA,CASSHRNYEQYF,TGTGCCAGCAGCCACAGGAACTACGAGCAGTACTTC
TRBJ2-1,TRBD2,TRBV7-6,NA,CASSLMVGLVDEQFF,TGTGCCAGCAGCTTAATGGTGGGACTAGTGGATGAGCAGTTCTTC
TRBJ1-3,NA,TRBV6-5,NA,CASKMAGSGNTIYF,TGTGCCAGCAAAATGGCAGGCTCTGGAAACACCATATATTTT
TRBJ2-1,NA,TRBV3-1/TRBV3-2,NA,CASSQGRGSDEQFF,TGTGCCAGCAGCCAAGGAAGGGGTAGTGATGAGCAGTTCTTC
TRBJ2-7,NA,TRBV28,NA,CASSLGWTAREQYF,TGTGCCAGCAGTTTAGGCTGGACAGCCCGCGAGCAGTACTTC
TRBJ1-1,TRBD1,TRBV6-5,NA,CASSYRVTGMNTEAFF,TGTGCCAGCAGTTACAGGGTGACAGGGATGAACACTGAAGCTTTCTTT
TRBJ1-2,TRBD1,TRBV10-1,NA,CASGGQEANYGYTF,TGCGCCAGCGGGGGACAGGAAGCTAACTATGGCTACACCTTC
TRBJ2-1,TRBD2,TRBV10-3,once,CAISESLAGGPGEQFF,TGTGCCATCAGTGAGTCGCTAGCGGGGGGGCCCGGAGAGCAGTTCTTC
TRBJ1-6,NA,TRBV7-9,NA,CASSLSGVGNSPLHF,TGTGCCAGCAGCTTATCAGGGGTTGGTAATTCACCCCTCCACTTT
TRBJ1-4,NA,TRBV3-1/TRBV3-2,NA,CASSQENRQLNEKLFF,TGTGCCAGCAGCCAAGAAAACAGACAGCTTAATGAAAAACTGTTTTTT